This T cell receptor beta chain originates from a study of blood T cell repertoires in COVID-19. Study information: Samples taken during acute and convalescent COVID-19 were collected in the United States, Italy and Spain. Sample material is recorded as cDNA or gDNA derived from T cells, B-cell-depleted T cells, or PBMCs.

Study processing details: Estimates of nucleated cell counts were drawn from the amplification of reference gene primers. Measured with immunoSEQ multiplex PCR; TCRdb has only the in-frame clones, and not every one. That table furnishes V, J and clone size, whereas the DNA furnished D and trimming. In the table there are 250,000 to 350,000 clones, roughly 85% of which are singletons. Either two negative PCRs, clearance, or symptom resolution qualified Cohort 3 donors as recovered. Germline V lookup: CDR1 MGHDK, CDR2 SYGVNS. There are 14 residues in the CDR3. The V end was cut by 6 bases, the J end by 6 bases, with 15 bases between.

Sequenced sample: PBMCs or T cells enriched from blood (not recorded which). The chain couples TRBV25-1 to TRBJ2-1; D is possibly TRBD2 (6 bases). The receptor comes from a woman aged 45-65 years who had recovered from COVID-19. The CDR3 DNA reads as TGTGCCAGCAGAGGTGGGCTAGCGAGCAATGAGCAGTTCTTC. Its protein is CASRGGLASNEQFF.